This TCR beta chain appears in the sequencing data of a study of blood T cell repertoires in COVID-19. The table came from immunoSEQ multiplex PCR; TCRdb's copy has only in-frame clones and leaves some out. The sample has roughly 200,000 clones, 86% seen once. The CDR3 totals 12 residues. The V gene's germline CDR1 is MDHEN and CDR2 SYDVKM. Deletions cut 2 bases from V and 10 bases from J, with 9 bases between. The chain uses TRBV28 and TRBJ2-1; no definite D call. The receptor was isolated from a man older than 75 with acute or convalescent COVID-19. Source material: peripheral blood. CDR3 residues: CASSLPGIEQFF. In nucleotides, the CDR3 is TGTGCCAGCAGTTTACCGGGTATAGAGCAGTTCTTC.